These 3 T cell receptor beta chains share one sample of origin, sequenced in a study of cytomegalovirus exposure and HLA in healthy donors. A multiplex PCR was run with 60 Vbeta primers and 13 Jbeta primers. Measured with immunoSEQ multiplex PCR; TCRdb has only the in-frame clones, and not every one. The data show approximately 150,000 clones, approximately 70% seen once. Sequenced sample: PBMCs. All receptors come from a woman aged 18-35 years in good health and CMV-seronegative.

This clone was observed at least ten times. The V and J genes are TRBV4-3 and TRBJ2-6; TRBD1 aligns across 10 bases. Trimming cost V 1 base and J 0 bases; bases outside gene matches: 0. The length of the CDR3 is 17 residues. Germline-derived CDR1 and CDR2 are LGHNA and YSLEER. CDR3: CASSQGDRGSGANVLTF. The CDR3 region has the DNA TGCGCCAGCAGCCAAGGGGACAGGGGCTCTGGGGCCAACGTCCTGACTTTC.

As for this clone: Compared with germline, one end of the junction differs, possibly owing to a read error. The chain carries TRBV13 and TRBJ2-1; 11 bases are a match to TRBD2. The CDR3 has 17 residues. Germline loops: CDR1 PRHDT, CDR2 FYEKMQ (reference sequence). The CDR3 reads CVSSSTSGGQSYNEQFF. DNA for the CDR3: TGTGTCAGCAGCTCAACTAGCGGGGGACAGTCCTACAATGAGCAGTTCTTC. Combining the CDR3 with reference TRBV13 and TRBJ2-1 gives the whole variable domain AAGVIQSPRHLIKEKRETATLKCYPIPRHDTVYWYQQGPGQDPQFLISFYEKMQSDKGSIPDRFSAQQFSDYHSELNMSSLELGDSALYFCVSSSTSGGQSYNEQFFGPGTRLTVL.

This clone appeared a few times. J is TRBJ1-5 and V is TRBV28; a possible D gene is TRBD1 (5 bases). The germline V gene has CDR1 MDHEN and CDR2 SYDVKM. V was clipped by 6 bases and J by 5 bases, with 14 bases between them. CDR3 size: 14 residues. The CDR3 is CASSPIDSYQPQHF. The CDR3, as DNA: TGTGCCAGCAGCCCAATCGACAGCTATCAGCCCCAGCATTTT.